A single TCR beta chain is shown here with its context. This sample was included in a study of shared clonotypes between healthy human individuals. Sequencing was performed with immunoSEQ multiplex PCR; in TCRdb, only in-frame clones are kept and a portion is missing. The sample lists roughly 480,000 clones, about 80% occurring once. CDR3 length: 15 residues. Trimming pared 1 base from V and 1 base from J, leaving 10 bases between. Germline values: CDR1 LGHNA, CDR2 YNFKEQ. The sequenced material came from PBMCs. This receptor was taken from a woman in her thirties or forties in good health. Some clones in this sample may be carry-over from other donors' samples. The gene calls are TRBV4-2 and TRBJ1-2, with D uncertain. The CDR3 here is CASSQAARLNYGYTF. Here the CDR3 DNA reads TGTGCCAGCAGCCAAGCGGCCAGACTTAACTATGGCTACACCTTC.